The rows below give T cell receptor beta chains drawn from one sample of a study of identical twins. A single record per CDR3 protein comes from TCRdb applying MiXCR to the 5' RACE reads. The sample lists under 250,000 distinct CDR3 sequences, approximately 8% occurring once. In addition, the sample was reused for a study of yellow fever vaccine responses in identical twins.

The sequenced material came from CD8+ T cells sorted from blood. The receptors originated from a woman under 30 in good health. CDR3s include the opening cysteine and the closing phenylalanine or tryptophan. D genes are given only for firm matches.

V gene	J gene	D gene	CDR3 protein
TRBV12-3/TRBV12-4	TRBJ1-2	TRBD1	CASKGKGATNYGYTF
TRBV27	TRBJ2-1	NA	CASSLSLNNEQFF
TRBV6-1	TRBJ1-2	NA	CASSVLGRDDYGYTF
TRBV20-1	TRBJ1-2	NA	CSAPWGNNYGYTF
TRBV27	TRBJ1-2	NA	CASSFSGGGYGYTF
TRBV4-1	TRBJ2-7	TRBD1	CASSQEGGTGGWEQYF
TRBV27	TRBJ2-1	TRBD2	CASSRLTSGGANEQFF
TRBV10-2	TRBJ2-1	NA	CASSASGEQFF
TRBV20-1	TRBJ2-1	TRBD2	CSALDGGSSYNEQFF
TRBV7-8	TRBJ2-5	NA	CASSPIRNQETQYF
TRBV27	TRBJ1-4	NA	CASSLWAANEKLFF
TRBV6-4	TRBJ2-1	TRBD2	CANQCGGSYNEQFF
TRBV6-1	TRBJ2-2	NA	CASLAGPYTGELFF
TRBV7-9	TRBJ2-7	TRBD2	CASSLVIQRDSYEQYF
TRBV20-1	TRBJ1-5	TRBD1	CSARHYGQANQPQHF
TRBV9	TRBJ2-1	TRBD2	CASSSLAGGQNEQFF
TRBV20-1	TRBJ2-1	NA	CSADHNEQFF
TRBV12-5	TRBJ2-1	NA	CASGSGRTSSYNEQFF
TRBV5-1	TRBJ2-4	TRBD1	CASSDTGGPIQYF
TRBV28	TRBJ2-7	NA	CASSPGVGEQYF
TRBV12-3/TRBV12-4	TRBJ2-1	NA	CASQSDEQFF
TRBV2	TRBJ2-2	NA	CASSEDTAHTGELFF
TRBV5-1	TRBJ2-1	NA	CASSADSSSYNEQFF
TRBV24-1	TRBJ1-4	NA	CATSDTMGGHEKLFF
TRBV5-1	TRBJ2-7	TRBD2	CASSVVVAGRDEQYF
TRBV5-1	TRBJ1-1	TRBD1	CASSLEDRGRGNTEAFF
TRBV29-1	TRBJ2-3	TRBD1	CSVEVGGGTDTQYF
TRBV7-8	TRBJ2-1	TRBD2	CASSTTSGSGNEQFF
TRBV5-1	TRBJ2-7	NA	CASSPGATGDEQYF
TRBV6-5	TRBJ2-5	TRBD2	CASSYRGGIGETQYF
TRBV29-1	TRBJ2-1	TRBD1	CSVEKTGGFGNNEQFF
TRBV29-1	TRBJ2-1	NA	CSVEEVYNEQFF
TRBV7-8	TRBJ2-1	NA	CASSYSTTAYNEQFF
TRBV7-3	TRBJ1-2	NA	CASSLEGWNGYTF
TRBV5-6	TRBJ2-2	NA	CASSSDLLCGELFF
TRBV4-1	TRBJ2-6	NA	CASSQDSSSGANVLTF